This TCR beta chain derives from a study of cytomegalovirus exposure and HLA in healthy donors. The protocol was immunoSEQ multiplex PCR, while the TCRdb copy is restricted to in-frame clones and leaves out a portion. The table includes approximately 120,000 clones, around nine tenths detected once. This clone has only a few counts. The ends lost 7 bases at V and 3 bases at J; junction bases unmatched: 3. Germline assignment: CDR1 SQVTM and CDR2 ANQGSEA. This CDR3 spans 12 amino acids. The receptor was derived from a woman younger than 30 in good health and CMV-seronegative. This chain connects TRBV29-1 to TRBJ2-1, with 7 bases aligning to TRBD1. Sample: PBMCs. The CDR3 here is CSGQGFYNEQFF. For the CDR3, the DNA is TGCAGCGGACAGGGATTCTACAATGAGCAGTTCTTC.